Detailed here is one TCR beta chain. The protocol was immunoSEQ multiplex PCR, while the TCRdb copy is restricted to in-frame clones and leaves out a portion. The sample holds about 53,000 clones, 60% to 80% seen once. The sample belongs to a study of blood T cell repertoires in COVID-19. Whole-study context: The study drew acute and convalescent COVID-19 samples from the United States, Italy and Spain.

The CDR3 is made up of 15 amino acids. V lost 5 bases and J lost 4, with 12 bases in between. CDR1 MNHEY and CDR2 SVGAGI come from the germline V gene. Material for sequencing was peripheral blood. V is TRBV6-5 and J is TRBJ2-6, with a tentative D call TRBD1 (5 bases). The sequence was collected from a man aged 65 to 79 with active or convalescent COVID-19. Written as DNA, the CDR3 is TGTGCCAGCAGTAGCAGGGAAGTCGGGGCCAACGTCCTGACTTTC. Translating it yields CASSSREVGANVLTF.